This T cell receptor (beta chain) comes out of a study of OX40 agonist ivuxolimab in advanced cancers. Sequencing was performed with immunoSEQ multiplex PCR; in TCRdb, only in-frame clones are kept and a portion is missing. The repertoire holds under 70,000 clones, 75% to 90% seen once, with about 1.2% in the top ten. The CDR3 extends over 18 amino acids. The V segment lost 5 bases and the J segment 0 bases; nucleotides outside the gene matches: 8. The germline V gene has CDR1 SEHNR and CDR2 FQNEAQ (reference sequence). This receptor was obtained from an adult with an advanced solid tumor such as melanoma, head and neck, liver or kidney cancer. The sequencing here drew on CD4+ or CD8+ T cells sorted from blood, taken in a trial of the OX40 agonist ivuxolimab. V gene TRBV7-9 combines with J gene TRBJ2-1; 12 nucleotides agree with TRBD2. Here the CDR3 reads CASSRTSGDYSSYNEQFF. CDR3 nucleotides: TGTGCCAGCAGCCGGACTAGCGGGGATTACAGCTCCTACAATGAGCAGTTCTTC.